This paragraph covers one T cell receptor (beta chain) sequence. Its antigen is unknown. This record comes from a study of cytomegalovirus exposure and HLA in healthy donors. With 2 bases clipped from V and 3 bases from J, the junction kept 13 bases outside the gene matches. The CDR3 contains 17 residues. The germline CDR1 and CDR2 sequences are MNHEY and SMNVEV (reference sequence). Vbeta (60) and Jbeta (13) primers were used in the PCR. The table came from immunoSEQ multiplex PCR; TCRdb's copy has only in-frame clones and leaves some out. The sample yields about 160,000 clones, 70% to 80% seen once. Study-wide findings and caveats: Clonal expansion, a later analysis showed, was greater in HLA-associated TCR beta chains than in equally common others. By a later analysis, the bulk of CMV-associated TCR beta chains appeared HLA-restricted. The CMV antigen specificity of three CMV-associated chains was confirmed through in vitro analysis.

The clonotype comes from a human donor in good health. Material: PBMCs. V usage is TRBV27 and J usage is TRBJ2-7; 7 bases agree with TRBD1. Here the CDR3 DNA reads TGTGCCAGCAGTTTAAATTATAAGAGAGGGGGCGGCTACGAGCAGTACTTC. This gives the protein CASSLNYKRGGGYEQYF.